The 10 T cell receptor beta chains presented below share a single source sample, sequenced in a study of blood T cell repertoires in COVID-19. Assay used: immunoSEQ multiplex PCR; TCRdb lists only in-frame clones, some missing. The data show 250,000 to 300,000 clones, with roughly 80% seen just once and around 5% held by the top ten. The sample taken for sequencing was PBMCs or T cells enriched from blood (not recorded which). The receptors were sampled from a middle-aged man who had been exposed to COVID-19.

The chain carries TRBV6-5 and TRBJ2-1, with TRBD2 matching 8 bases. After removal of 0 bases from V and 2 bases from J, the junction contained 3 bases not matched to a gene. CDR1 is MNHEY, CDR2 SVGAGI, per germline. This CDR3 region has 16 residues. CDR3 nucleotides: TGTGCCAGCAGTTACTCTCCCGGGGGGGCCTACAATGAGCAGTTCTTC. Translating gives CASSYSPGGAYNEQFF.

The chain is built from TRBV7-3 and TRBJ2-1; a weak D match, TRBD1 (5 bases). Germline V lookup: CDR1 SGHTA, CDR2 FQGTGA. CDR3 length: 16 amino acids. V was pared by 2 bases and J by 4 bases, with 15 bases between. CDR3 nucleotides: TGTGCCAGCAGCTTAGGAATAGGGGCGACTTACAATGAGCAGTTCTTC. Protein product: CASSLGIGATYNEQFF.

V usage is TRBV29-1 and J usage is TRBJ2-1; 7 bases align to TRBD2. Germline CDR1 SQVTM, CDR2 ANQGSEA. Unmatched junction bases numbered 19, after V lost 7 bases and J lost 4 bases. CDR3 length: 17 residues. The CDR3 coding sequence is TGCAGCGGTAAACCGGGACTACCGCATAACGGGTACAATGAGCAGTTCTTC. This translates into CSGKPGLPHNGYNEQFF.

V is TRBV21-1 and J is TRBJ1-5; the D segment call TRBD1 is taken from the table without a DNA check. TRBV21-1 is an annotated pseudogene. The CDR3 runs to 15 residues. Here the CDR3 reads CASSFPTGANQPQHF. DNA for the CDR3: TGTGCCAGCAGCTTTCCGACAGGGGCCAATCAGCCCCAGCATTTT.

This clone was picked up one time. The rearrangement links TRBV7-6 to TRBJ1-5, with D possibly TRBD1 on 5 matching bases. Germline CDR1 reads SGHVS; CDR2 reads FNYEAQ. CDR3 length equals 15 residues. V was shortened by 6 bases and J by 5 bases, with 17 bases between the two germline ends. The CDR3 spells CASSPAGGGHQPQHF. The DNA of the CDR3 is TGTGCCAGCAGTCCCGCGGGGGGAGGGCATCAGCCCCAGCATTTT.

This sequence joins TRBV11-2 and TRBJ2-1; 10 nucleotides agree with TRBD1. J was trimmed by 8 bases and V by 0 bases; bases with no gene match: 7. CDR3 length: 16 amino acids. CDR1 SGHAT and CDR2 FQNNGV come from the germline V gene. The CDR3 nucleotides are TGTGCCAGCAGCTTAGAATCTTTCGGGACAGGGGATGAGCAGTTCTTC. It is translated as CASSLESFGTGDEQFF.

The sample holds a few counts of this clone. V usage is TRBV19 and J usage is TRBJ1-2, with 8 bases aligning to TRBD1. The J segment lost 8 bases and the V segment lost 9 bases, leaving 11 bases of the junction unmatched. In germline, CDR1 is LNHDA, CDR2 SQIVND (reference sequence). The CDR3 consists of 13 residues. The CDR3 DNA sequence: TGTGCCAGCTCACCTCAGGGGGCGTTCGGCTACACCTTC. This gives the protein CASSPQGAFGYTF.

This clone was seen a few times. The CDR3 spells CASSPQVGEQFF. The DNA for the CDR3 is TGTGCCAGCAGCCCTCAAGTCGGGGAGCAGTTCTTC. The chain joins TRBV7-6 to TRBJ2-1; D is unclear. CDR1 and CDR2 from the germline V gene are SGHVS and FNYEAQ. The CDR3 is 12 residues long. V was trimmed by 5 bases and J by 10 bases, leaving 12 bases between them.

This clone was counted a single time. The CDR3 DNA is TGCGCCAGCAGCGACCTAGACAGGGGGCCAGATACGCAGTATTTT. Protein: CASSDLDRGPDTQYF. The chain has TRBV5-1 and TRBJ2-3, with 10 bases identical to TRBD1. The CDR3 is 15 residues long. After removal of 4 bases from V and 4 bases from J, the junction contained 6 bases not matched to a gene. Germline lookup yields CDR1 SGHRS and CDR2 YFSETQ.

The V and J genes are TRBV5-4 and TRBJ2-7, with D perhaps TRBD1 (5 bases). Trimming stripped 4 bases from V and 2 bases from J, with 10 bases between. The CDR3 runs to 13 residues. Germline assignment: CDR1 SGHNT and CDR2 YYREEE (reference sequence). The CDR3: CASSTQGTYEQYF. The CDR3 nucleotides are TGTGCCAGCAGCACCCAGGGTACCTACGAGCAGTACTTC.